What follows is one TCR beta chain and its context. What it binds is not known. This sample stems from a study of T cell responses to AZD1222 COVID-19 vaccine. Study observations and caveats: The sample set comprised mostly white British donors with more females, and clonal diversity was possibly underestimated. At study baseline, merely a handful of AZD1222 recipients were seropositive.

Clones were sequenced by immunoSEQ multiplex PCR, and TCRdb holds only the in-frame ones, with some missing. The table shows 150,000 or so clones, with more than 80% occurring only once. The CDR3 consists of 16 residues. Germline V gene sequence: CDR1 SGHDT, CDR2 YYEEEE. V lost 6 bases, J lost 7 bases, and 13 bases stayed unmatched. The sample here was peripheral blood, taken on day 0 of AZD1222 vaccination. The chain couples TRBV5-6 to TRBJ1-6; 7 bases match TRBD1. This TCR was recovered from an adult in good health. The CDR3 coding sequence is TGTGCCAGCACCTCCCGCGCGGGACAGTGGAATTCACCCCTCCACTTT. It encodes CASTSRAGQWNSPLHF. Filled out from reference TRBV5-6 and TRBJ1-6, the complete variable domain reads DAGVTQSPTHLIKTRGQQVTLRCSPKSGHDTVSWYQQALGQGPQFIFQYYEEEERQRGNFPDRFSGHQFPNYSSELNVNALLLGDSALYLCASTSRAGQWNSPLHFGNGTRLTVT.